Below are 8 T cell receptor beta chains sequenced from a single sample in a study of blood T cells in healthy people across ages. PCR was performed a second time for about 6 to 12 cycles using a sample-barcoded 5' primer and a J-beta primer mix. TCRdb fed the 5' RACE reads into MiXCR, producing one record per CDR3 protein. The sample includes 1.5 million to 2 million distinct CDR3 sequences, roughly 52% of them seen just once. Specimen: blood. The receptors were sampled from a woman aged 40 to 50 in good health.

The rearrangement links TRBV20-1 to TRBJ1-4; TRBD1 agrees at 10 bases. The V segment lost 6 bases and the J segment 7 bases; nucleotides outside the gene matches: 8. The germline V gene has CDR1 DFQATT and CDR2 SNEGSKA (reference sequence). This CDR3 region has 14 residues. CDR3 in DNA: TGCAGTGCGTGGCTGGACAGGGGGGCTGAAAAACTGTTTTTT. Translation: CSAWLDRGAEKLFF.

The chain recombines TRBV7-2 with TRBJ1-1; tentatively, D is TRBD1 (5 bases). This CDR3 has 15 residues. Trimming shortened V by 0 bases and J by 1 base, and 9 bases separated the two germline ends. Germline V gene data show CDR1 as SGHTA and CDR2 as FQGNSA. The CDR3: CASSLAAQGNTEAFF. The CDR3 DNA reads TGTGCCAGCAGCTTAGCTGCCCAGGGGAACACTGAAGCTTTCTTT.

The gene calls are TRBV20-1 and TRBJ2-1; TRBD2 aligns across 8 bases. The V gene's germline CDR1 is DFQATT and CDR2 SNEGSKA (reference sequence). V was pared by 0 bases and J by 3 bases, with 10 bases of the junction left unmatched. This CDR3 is 17 amino acids long. The CDR3 sequence is CSARDPKSGGFYNEQFF. CDR3 bases: TGCAGTGCTAGAGATCCCAAGAGCGGGGGATTCTACAATGAGCAGTTCTTC.

The chain has TRBV5-6 and TRBJ2-1, with D maybe TRBD2 (6 bases). The germline V and J ends were trimmed by 4 bases and 5 bases, with 19 bases remaining between them. CDR3 length: 16 amino acids. CDR1 and CDR2 (germline): SGHDT, YYEEEE. This CDR3 reads CASSPLRRGQNNEQFF. In nucleotides, the CDR3 is TGTGCCAGCAGCCCCCTGAGGCGGGGCCAGAACAATGAGCAGTTCTTC.

V and J are TRBV6-1 and TRBJ2-7; tentatively, D is TRBD2 (6 bases). The DNA end favors TRBJ2-5, so the J call may be wrong. CDR3 length equals 14 residues. Looked up from germline, CDR1 is MNHNS and CDR2 is SASEGT. CDR3 loop: CASSELAMQETQYF. In nucleotides, the CDR3 is TGTGCCAGCAGTGAGCTAGCGATGCAAGAGACCCAGTACTTC.

This clonotype was observed a few times. The chain recombines TRBV4-3 with TRBJ2-7, with 8 bases lining up with TRBD2. The V gene's germline CDR1 is LGHNA and CDR2 YSLEER. The V and J ends lost 0 bases and 9 bases, in that order; junction bases with no gene match: 19. The CDR3 is made up of 18 amino acids. The CDR3 DNA is TGCGCCAGCAGCCAAGAGAAGGGCGGGGGGTCTCTCGGGTATCGGCAGTACTTC. Translation gives CASSQEKGGGSLGYRQYF.

Comment on this clonotype: Germline is not matched at one junction end, which may reflect a read error. This chain connects TRBV4-3 to TRBJ2-3; D remains unclear. In germline, CDR1 is LGHNA, CDR2 YSLEER. The CDR3 loop spans 14 amino acids. CDR3 nucleotide sequence: TGCGCCGGCAGCCAAGAAATGTTAGCAGATACGCAGTATTTT. It yields the protein CAGSQEMLADTQYF.

The chain links TRBV18 to TRBJ2-5; 8 positions agree with TRBD1. Germline V gives CDR1 KGHSH, CDR2 LQKENI. CDR3 length: 15 residues. The junction had 6 bases not matched to a gene; V was cut back by 1 base and J by 5 bases. CDR3 in DNA: TGTGCCAGCTCACCACTGGCAGGGGGCGAGGAGACCCAGTACTTC. Protein product: CASSPLAGGEETQYF.